Sequencing of this TCR beta chain was carried out in a study of Tregs in tolerant kidney transplant recipients. Produced via immunoSEQ multiplex PCR; TCRdb's table is partial and in-frame only. Of fewer than 95,000 clones in the sample, 93% were seen once. Recipients received nonmyeloablative bone marrow transplants from related graft donors, with transient mixed chimerism. This sample comprised CD4+ T cells from blood (PBMCs), obtained 12 months after the transplant. The sequence came from a human patient who received a combined kidney and bone marrow transplant. The T cells may partly be graft donor cells.

The CDR3 here is CASSERTRGETQYF. DNA for the CDR3: TGTGCCAGCAGTGAAAGGACTAGGGGTGAGACCCAGTACTTC. V usage is TRBV2 and J usage is TRBJ2-5, with 7 bases aligning to TRBD2. Germline CDR1 reads SNHLY; CDR2 reads FYNNEI. The V gene end was trimmed by 2 bases and the J gene end by 5 bases; junction bases not matched to a gene: 5. The CDR3 totals 14 residues. The whole variable domain, filled in from reference TRBV2 and TRBJ2-5, reads EPEVTQTPSHQVTQMGQEVILRCVPISNHLYFYWYRQILGQKVEFLVSFYNNEISEKSEIFDDQFSVERPDGSNFTLKIRSTKLEDSAMYFCASSERTRGETQYFGPGTRLLVL.